Shown below are 6 T cell receptor beta chains from a single sample sequenced in a study of blood T cell repertoires in COVID-19. Assay: immunoSEQ multiplex PCR; the TCRdb copy retains only in-frame clones and omits some. The table has 200,000 to 250,000 clones, nearly 90% seen once. Sequencing was done on a sample of peripheral blood. Receptor source: a man younger than 35 with active or convalescent COVID-19.

As concerns this clone: Other DNA variants within this sample encode the same CDR3. The rearrangement joins TRBV19 to TRBJ1-1; unclear D gene. Germline V CDR1 and CDR2: LNHDA, SQIVND (reference sequence). With 4 bases removed from V and 0 bases from J, the gap between germline ends came to 3 bases. The CDR3 totals 12 residues. In nucleotides, the CDR3 is TGTGCCAGTAGTAGAGTGAACACTGAAGCTTTCTTT. Its translation is CASSRVNTEAFF.

This chain links TRBV6-5 with TRBJ2-7; D uncertain. The germline V gene has CDR1 MNHEY and CDR2 SVGAGI. This CDR3 has 13 residues. V shed 6 bases and J shed 3 bases, with 12 bases lying between them. The CDR3 sequence is CASRQPDFYEQYF. The CDR3 region has the DNA TGTGCCAGCAGGCAACCAGATTTCTACGAGCAGTACTTC.

The gene calls are TRBV5-1 and TRBJ1-1; D is perhaps TRBD1 (6 bases). The CDR3 extends over 15 amino acids. CDR1 and CDR2 (germline): SGHRS, YFSETQ. The V gene lost 4 bases and the J gene lost 1 base, with 14 bases spanning the gap. CDR3 sequence reads: CASSLWTVSNTEAFF. The DNA for the CDR3 is TGCGCCAGCAGCCTATGGACAGTGTCGAACACTGAAGCTTTCTTT.

The chain recombines TRBV27 with TRBJ2-5, with no clear D. Germline V gives CDR1 MNHEY, CDR2 SMNVEV (reference sequence). The CDR3 sequence is 14 residues long. V was cut by 5 bases and J by 7 bases, with 17 bases left in between. The CDR3 region is CASSLLSPMATQYF. DNA for the CDR3: TGTGCCAGCAGTCTCCTGTCTCCGATGGCGACCCAGTACTTC.

This chain links TRBV5-1 with TRBJ2-1; 12 positions match TRBD1. From germline, CDR1 is SGHRS and CDR2 YFSETQ. CDR3 length: 16 residues. V was pared by 3 bases and J by 7 bases, with 8 bases of the junction left unmatched. This CDR3 reads CASSSPGTGGMNEQFF. CDR3 nucleotide sequence: TGCGCCAGCAGCTCGCCCGGGACAGGGGGCATGAATGAGCAGTTCTTC.

This clone appeared a few times. This chain joins TRBV19 and TRBJ1-2; 7 nucleotides align to TRBD1. The germline V gene has CDR1 LNHDA and CDR2 SQIVND (reference sequence). The junction had 2 bases not matched to a gene; V was cut back by 4 bases and J by 0 bases. The CDR3 has 14 residues. The CDR3 here is CASSKTGSNYGYTF. The CDR3 bases are TGTGCCAGTAGTAAGACAGGGTCTAACTATGGCTACACCTTC.